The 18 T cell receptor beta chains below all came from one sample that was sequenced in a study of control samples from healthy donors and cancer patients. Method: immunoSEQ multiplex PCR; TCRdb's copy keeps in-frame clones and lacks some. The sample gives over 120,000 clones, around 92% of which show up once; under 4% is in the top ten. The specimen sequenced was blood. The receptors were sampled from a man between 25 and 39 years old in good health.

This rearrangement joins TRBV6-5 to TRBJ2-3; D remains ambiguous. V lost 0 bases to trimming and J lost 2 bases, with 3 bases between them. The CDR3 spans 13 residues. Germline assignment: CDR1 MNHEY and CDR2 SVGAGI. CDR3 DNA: TGTGCCAGCAGTTACTCGATCACAGATACGCAGTATTTT. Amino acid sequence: CASSYSITDTQYF.

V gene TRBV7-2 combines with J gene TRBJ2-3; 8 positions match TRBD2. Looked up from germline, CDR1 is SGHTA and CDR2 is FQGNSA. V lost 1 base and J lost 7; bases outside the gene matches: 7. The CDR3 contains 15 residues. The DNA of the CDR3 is TGTGCCAGCAGCTTAGGAGCAATAGCGGGAAATACGCAGTATTTT. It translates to CASSLGAIAGNTQYF.

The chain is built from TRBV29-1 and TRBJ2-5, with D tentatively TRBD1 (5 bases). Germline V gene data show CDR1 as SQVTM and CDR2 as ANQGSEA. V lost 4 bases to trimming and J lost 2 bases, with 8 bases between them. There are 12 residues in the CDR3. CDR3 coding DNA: TGCAGCGTTGCTAGGGGTCAAGAGACCCAGTACTTC. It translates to CSVARGQETQYF.

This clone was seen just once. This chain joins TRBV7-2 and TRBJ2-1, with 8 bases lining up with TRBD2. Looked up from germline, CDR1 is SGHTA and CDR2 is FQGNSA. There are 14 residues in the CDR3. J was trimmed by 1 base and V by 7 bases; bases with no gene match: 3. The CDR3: CASTVAGSYNEQFF. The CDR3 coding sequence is TGTGCCAGCACCGTAGCGGGGTCCTACAATGAGCAGTTCTTC.

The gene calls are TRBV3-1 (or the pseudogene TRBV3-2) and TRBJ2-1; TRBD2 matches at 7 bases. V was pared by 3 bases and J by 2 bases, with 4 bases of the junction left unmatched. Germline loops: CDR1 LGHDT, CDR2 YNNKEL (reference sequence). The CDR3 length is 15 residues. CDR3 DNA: TGTGCCAGCAGCCATACTAGCGCACCCTACAATGAGCAGTTCTTC. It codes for CASSHTSAPYNEQFF.

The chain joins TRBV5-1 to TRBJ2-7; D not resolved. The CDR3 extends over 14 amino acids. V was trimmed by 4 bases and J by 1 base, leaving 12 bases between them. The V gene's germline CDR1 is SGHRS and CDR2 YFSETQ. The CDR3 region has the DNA TGCGCCAGCAGCCCCCGGACGGAATCCTACGAGCAGTACTTC. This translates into CASSPRTESYEQYF.

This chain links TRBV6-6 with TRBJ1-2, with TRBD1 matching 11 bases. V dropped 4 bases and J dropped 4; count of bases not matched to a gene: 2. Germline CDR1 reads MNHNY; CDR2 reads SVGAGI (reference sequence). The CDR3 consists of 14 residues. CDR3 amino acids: CASSWGQGVYGYTF. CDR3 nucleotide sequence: TGTGCCAGCAGTTGGGGACAGGGGGTCTATGGCTACACCTTC.

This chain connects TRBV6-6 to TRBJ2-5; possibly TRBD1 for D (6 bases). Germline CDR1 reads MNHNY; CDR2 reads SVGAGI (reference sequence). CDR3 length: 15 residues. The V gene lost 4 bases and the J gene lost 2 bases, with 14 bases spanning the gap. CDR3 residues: CASSSLGGGQETQYF. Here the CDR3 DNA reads TGTGCCAGCAGTTCCCTTGGGGGCGGGCAAGAGACCCAGTACTTC.

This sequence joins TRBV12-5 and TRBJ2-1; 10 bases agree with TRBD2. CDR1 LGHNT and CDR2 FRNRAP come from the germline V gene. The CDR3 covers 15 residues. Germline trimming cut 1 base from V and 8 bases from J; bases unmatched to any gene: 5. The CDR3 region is CASGLDASGGDEQFF. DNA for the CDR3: TGTGCTAGTGGTTTGGATGCTAGCGGGGGAGATGAGCAGTTCTTC.

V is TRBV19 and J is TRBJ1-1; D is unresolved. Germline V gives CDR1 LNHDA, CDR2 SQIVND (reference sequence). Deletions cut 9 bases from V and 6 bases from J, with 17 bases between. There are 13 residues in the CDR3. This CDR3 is CASPTMASAEAFF. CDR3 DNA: TGTGCCAGCCCGACAATGGCTTCAGCTGAAGCTTTCTTT.

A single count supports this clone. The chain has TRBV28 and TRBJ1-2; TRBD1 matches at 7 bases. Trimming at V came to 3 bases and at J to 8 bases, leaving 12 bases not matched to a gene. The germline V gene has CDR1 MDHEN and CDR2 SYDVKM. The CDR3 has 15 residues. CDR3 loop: CASSFQLTGSQGYTF. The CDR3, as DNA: TGTGCCAGCAGTTTCCAGTTGACAGGGTCGCAGGGCTACACCTTC.

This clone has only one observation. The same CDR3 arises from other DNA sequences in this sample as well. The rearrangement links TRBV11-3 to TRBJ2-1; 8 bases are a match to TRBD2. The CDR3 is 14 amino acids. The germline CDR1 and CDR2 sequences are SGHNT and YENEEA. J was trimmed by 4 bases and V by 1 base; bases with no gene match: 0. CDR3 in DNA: TGTGCCAGCAGCTTAGGCGGGGGGTACAATGAGCAGTTCTTC. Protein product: CASSLGGGYNEQFF.

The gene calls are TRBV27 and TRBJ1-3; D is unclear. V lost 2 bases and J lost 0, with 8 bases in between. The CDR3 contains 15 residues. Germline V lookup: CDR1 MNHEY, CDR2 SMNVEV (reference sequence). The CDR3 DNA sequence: TGTGCCAGCAGTTTAAGCCAGCCCTCTGGAAACACCATATATTTT. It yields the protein CASSLSQPSGNTIYF.

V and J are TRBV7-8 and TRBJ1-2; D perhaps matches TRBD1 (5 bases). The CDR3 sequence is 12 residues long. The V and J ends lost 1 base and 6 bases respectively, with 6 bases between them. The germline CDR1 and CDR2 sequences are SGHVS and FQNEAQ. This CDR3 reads CASSLGGDGYTF. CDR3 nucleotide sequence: TGTGCCAGCAGCTTAGGAGGGGATGGCTACACCTTC. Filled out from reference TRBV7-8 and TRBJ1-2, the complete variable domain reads GAGVSQSPRYKVAKRGQDVALRCDPISGHVSLFWYQQALGQGPEFLTYFQNEAQLDKSGLPSDRFFAERPEGSVSTLKIQRTQQEDSAVYLCASSLGGDGYTFGSGTRLTVV.

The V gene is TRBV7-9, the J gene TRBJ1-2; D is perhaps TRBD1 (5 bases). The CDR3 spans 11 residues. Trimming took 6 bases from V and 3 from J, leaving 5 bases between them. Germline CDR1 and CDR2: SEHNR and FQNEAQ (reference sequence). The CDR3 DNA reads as TGTGCCAGCAGAGGGGACTATGGCTACACCTTC. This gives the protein CASRGDYGYTF. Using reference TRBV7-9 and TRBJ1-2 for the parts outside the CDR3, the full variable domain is DTGVSQNPRHKITKRGQNVTFRCDPISEHNRLYWYRQTLGQGPEFLTYFQNEAQLEKSRLLSDRFSAERPKGSFSTLEIQRTEQGDSAMYLCASRGDYGYTFGSGTRLTVV.

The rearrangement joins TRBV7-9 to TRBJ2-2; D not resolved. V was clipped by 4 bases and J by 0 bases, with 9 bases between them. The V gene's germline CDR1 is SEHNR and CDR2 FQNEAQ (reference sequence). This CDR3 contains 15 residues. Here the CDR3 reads CASSYSRTNTGELFF. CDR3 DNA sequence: TGTGCCAGCAGCTACTCAAGGACGAACACCGGGGAGCTGTTTTTT.

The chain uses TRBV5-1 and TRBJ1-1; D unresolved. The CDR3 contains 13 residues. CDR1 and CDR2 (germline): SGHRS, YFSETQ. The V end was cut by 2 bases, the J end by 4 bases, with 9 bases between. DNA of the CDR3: TGCGCCAGCAGCTTCAGAGGGTTCACTGAAGCTTTCTTT. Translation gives CASSFRGFTEAFF.

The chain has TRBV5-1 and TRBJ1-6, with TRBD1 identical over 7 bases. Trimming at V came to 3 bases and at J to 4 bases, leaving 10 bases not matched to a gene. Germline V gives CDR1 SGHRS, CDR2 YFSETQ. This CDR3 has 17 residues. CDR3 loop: CASSSGTGEGYNSPLHF. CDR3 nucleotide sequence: TGCGCCAGCAGCTCTGGAACAGGGGAAGGGTATAATTCACCCCTCCACTTT.